Presented here are 2 T cell receptor beta chains from one specimen sequenced in a study of T-cell memory formation after mild COVID-19. TCRdb passed the 5' RACE reads through MiXCR, listing each CDR3 protein once. The repertoire holds about 240,000 distinct CDR3 sequences, with approximately 9% as singletons. Sequencing was done on a sample of PBMCs or a T cell subset sorted from them (not recorded which). The receptors were gathered from a young man who had mild COVID-19 (a few samples of this study predate the infection). Cell type and time point are not known.

This clonotype has more than one count but fewer than ten. The chain has TRBV5-4 and TRBJ1-5; D not certain. CDR1 SGHNT and CDR2 YYREEE come from the germline V gene (reference sequence). There are 12 residues in the CDR3. Trimming cost V 4 bases and J 5 bases, with 7 bases left between them. The CDR3 DNA sequence: TGTGCCAGCAGCCTCCCTGATCAGCCCCAGCATTTT. This translates into CASSLPDQPQHF.

This clonotype was counted between two and nine times. This chain uses TRBV7-2 with TRBJ2-4, with TRBD1 matching over 9 bases. The V gene's germline CDR1 is SGHTA and CDR2 FQGNSA. Losses at the gene ends were 3 bases for V and 8 bases for J; bases not matched to a gene: 2. This CDR3 spans 13 amino acids. DNA for the CDR3: TGTGCCAGCAGCTTGGACAGGGGTCACATTCAGTACTTC. Translated, it gives CASSLDRGHIQYF.